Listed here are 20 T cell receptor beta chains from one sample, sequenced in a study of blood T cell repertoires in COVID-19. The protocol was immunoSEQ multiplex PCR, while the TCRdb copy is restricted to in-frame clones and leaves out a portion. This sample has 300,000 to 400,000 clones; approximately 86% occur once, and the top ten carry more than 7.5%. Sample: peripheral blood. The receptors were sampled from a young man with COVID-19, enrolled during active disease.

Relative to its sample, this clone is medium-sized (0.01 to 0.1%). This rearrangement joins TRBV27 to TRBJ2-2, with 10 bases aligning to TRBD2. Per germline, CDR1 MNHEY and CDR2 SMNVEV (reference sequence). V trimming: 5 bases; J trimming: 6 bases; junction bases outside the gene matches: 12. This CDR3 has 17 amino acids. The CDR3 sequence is CASSPASSGSRSGELFF. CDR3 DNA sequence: TGTGCCAGCAGTCCGGCCTCTAGCGGGAGTAGGTCCGGGGAGCTGTTTTTT.

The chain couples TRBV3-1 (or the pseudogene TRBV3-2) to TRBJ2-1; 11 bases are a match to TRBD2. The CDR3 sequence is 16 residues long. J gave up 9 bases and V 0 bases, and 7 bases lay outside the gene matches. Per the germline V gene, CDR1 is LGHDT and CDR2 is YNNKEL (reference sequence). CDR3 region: CASSQEMALAGGEQFF. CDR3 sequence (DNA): TGTGCCAGCAGCCAAGAGATGGCGCTAGCGGGAGGTGAGCAGTTCTTC.

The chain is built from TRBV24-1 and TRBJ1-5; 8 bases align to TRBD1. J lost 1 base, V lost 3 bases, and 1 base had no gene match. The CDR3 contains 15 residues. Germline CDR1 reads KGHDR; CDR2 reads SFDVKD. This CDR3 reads CATSDRTGSNQPQHF. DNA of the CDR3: TGTGCCACCAGTGATAGGACAGGGAGCAATCAGCCCCAGCATTTT.

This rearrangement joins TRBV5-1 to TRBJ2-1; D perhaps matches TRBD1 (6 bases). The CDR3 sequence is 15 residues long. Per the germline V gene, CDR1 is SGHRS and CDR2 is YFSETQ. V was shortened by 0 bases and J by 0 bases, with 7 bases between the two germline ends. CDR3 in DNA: TGCGCCAGCAGCTTGGGGACAGTCTCCTACAATGAGCAGTTCTTC. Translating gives CASSLGTVSYNEQFF.

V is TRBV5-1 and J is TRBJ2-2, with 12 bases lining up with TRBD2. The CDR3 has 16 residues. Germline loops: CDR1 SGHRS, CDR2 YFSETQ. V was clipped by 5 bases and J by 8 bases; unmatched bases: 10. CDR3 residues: CASRHPGLAGYGELFF. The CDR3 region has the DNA TGCGCCAGCAGGCATCCGGGACTAGCGGGTTATGGGGAGCTGTTTTTT.

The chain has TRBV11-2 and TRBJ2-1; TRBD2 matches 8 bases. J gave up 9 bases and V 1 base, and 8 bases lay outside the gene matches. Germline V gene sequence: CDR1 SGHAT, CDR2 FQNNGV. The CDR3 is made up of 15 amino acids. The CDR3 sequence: CASSLVRGSGGEQFF. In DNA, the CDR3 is TGTGCCAGCAGCTTAGTCCGTGGGAGCGGGGGTGAGCAGTTCTTC.

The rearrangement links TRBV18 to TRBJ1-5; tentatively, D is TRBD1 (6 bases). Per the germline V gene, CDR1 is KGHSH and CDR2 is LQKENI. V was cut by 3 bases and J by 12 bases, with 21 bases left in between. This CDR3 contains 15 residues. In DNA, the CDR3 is TGTGCCAGCTCACCCTCGGACAGCAGTCACAGAAGCCAGCATTTT. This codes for CASSPSDSSHRSQHF.

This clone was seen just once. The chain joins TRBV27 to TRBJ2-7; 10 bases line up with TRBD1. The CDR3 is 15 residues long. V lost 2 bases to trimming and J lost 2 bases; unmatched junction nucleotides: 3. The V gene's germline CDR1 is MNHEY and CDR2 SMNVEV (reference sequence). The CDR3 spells CASSLGTGETYEQYF. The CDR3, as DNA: TGTGCCAGCAGTTTAGGGACAGGGGAAACCTACGAGCAGTACTTC.

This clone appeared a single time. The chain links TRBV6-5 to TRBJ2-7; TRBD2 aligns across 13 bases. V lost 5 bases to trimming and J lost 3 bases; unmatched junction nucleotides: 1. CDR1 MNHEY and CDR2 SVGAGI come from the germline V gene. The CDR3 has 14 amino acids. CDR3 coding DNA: TGTGCCAGCAGTCGGACTAGCGGGAGCTACGAGCAGTACTTC. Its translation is CASSRTSGSYEQYF.

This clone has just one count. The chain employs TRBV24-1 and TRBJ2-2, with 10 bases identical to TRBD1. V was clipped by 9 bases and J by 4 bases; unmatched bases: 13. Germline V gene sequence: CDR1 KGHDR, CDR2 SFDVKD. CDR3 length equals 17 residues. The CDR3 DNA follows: TGTGCCACCGGAACTCACAGGACAGGGGGTCCCACCGGGGAGCTGTTTTTT. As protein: CATGTHRTGGPTGELFF.

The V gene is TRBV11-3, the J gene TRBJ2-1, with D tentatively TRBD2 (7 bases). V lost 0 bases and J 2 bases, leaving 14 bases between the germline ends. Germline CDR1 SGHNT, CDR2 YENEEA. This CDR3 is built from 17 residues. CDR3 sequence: CASSLDGGAVAYNEQFF. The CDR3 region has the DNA TGTGCCAGCAGCTTAGATGGGGGGGCGGTCGCCTACAATGAGCAGTTCTTC.

The CDR3 DNA is TGTGCCAGCAGTTCCCCCGGGGAAGAGCAGTACTTC. Translation: CASSSPGEEQYF. The rearrangement uses TRBV27 and TRBJ2-7; possible D gene TRBD2, 5 bases. Germline CDR1 MNHEY, CDR2 SMNVEV (reference sequence). The CDR3 consists of 12 residues. Trimming left V 4 bases short and J 7 bases short, with 11 bases between.

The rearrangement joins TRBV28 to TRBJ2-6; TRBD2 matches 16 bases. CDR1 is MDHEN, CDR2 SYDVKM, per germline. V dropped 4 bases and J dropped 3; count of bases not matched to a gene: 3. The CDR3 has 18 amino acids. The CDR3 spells CASSSGTSGRGGANVLTF. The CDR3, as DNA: TGTGCCAGCAGTTCCGGGACTAGCGGGAGGGGTGGGGCCAACGTCCTGACTTTC.

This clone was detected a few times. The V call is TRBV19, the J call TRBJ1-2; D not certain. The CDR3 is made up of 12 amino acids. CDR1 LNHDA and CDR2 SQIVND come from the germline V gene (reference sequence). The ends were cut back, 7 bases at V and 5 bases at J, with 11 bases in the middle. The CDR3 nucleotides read TGTGCCAGTACCGAGGGAGGGTATGGCTACACCTTC. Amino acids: CASTEGGYGYTF. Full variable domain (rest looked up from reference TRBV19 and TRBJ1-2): DGGITQSPKYLFRKEGQNVTLSCEQNLNHDAMYWYRQDPGQGLRLIYYSQIVNDFQKGDIAEGYSVSREKKESFPLTVTSAQKNPTAFYLCASTEGGYGYTFGSGTRLTVV.

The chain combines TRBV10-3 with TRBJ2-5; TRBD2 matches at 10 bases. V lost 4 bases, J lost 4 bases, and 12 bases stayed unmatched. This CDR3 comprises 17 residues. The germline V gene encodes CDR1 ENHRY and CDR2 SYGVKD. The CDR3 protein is CAISVGAGGPGGETQYF. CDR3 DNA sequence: TGTGCCATCAGTGTAGGAGCGGGAGGGCCAGGAGGAGAGACCCAGTACTTC.

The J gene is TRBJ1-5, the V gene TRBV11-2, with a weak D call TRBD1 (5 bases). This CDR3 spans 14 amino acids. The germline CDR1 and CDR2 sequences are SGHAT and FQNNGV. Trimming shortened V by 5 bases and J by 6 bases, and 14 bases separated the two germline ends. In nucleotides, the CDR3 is TGTGCCAGCAGCCCGGGGGTGCTGGGTCAGCCCCAGCATTTT. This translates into CASSPGVLGQPQHF.

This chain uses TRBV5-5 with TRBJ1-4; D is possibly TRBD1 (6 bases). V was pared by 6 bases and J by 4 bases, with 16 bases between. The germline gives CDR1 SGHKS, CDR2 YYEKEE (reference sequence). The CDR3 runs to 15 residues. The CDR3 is CASIGRDRFNEKLFF. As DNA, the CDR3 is TGTGCCAGCATCGGACGAGACAGGTTTAATGAAAAACTGTTTTTT. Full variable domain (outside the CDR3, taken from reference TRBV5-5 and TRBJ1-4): DAGVTQSPTHLIKTRGQQVTLRCSPISGHKSVSWYQQVLGQGPQFIFQYYEKEERGRGNFPDRFSARQFPNYSSELNVNALLLGDSALYLCASIGRDRFNEKLFFGSGTQLSVL.

Here the CDR3 reads CAWSVGQGSSPLHF. The CDR3 DNA follows: TGTGCCTGGAGTGTGGGACAGGGGTCCTCACCCCTCCACTTT. V is TRBV30 and J is TRBJ1-6, with 10 bases matching TRBD1. The germline CDR1 and CDR2 sequences are GTSNPN and SVGIG (reference sequence). There are 14 residues in the CDR3. V gave up 0 bases and J gave up 10 bases; unmatched junction bases: 3.

The CDR3 bases are TGTGCCAGCAGCGTAGGTCCTAGCACAACATCCCGCACAGATACGCAGTATTTT. Protein product: CASSVGPSTTSRTDTQYF. The rearrangement links TRBV9 to TRBJ2-3; D perhaps matches TRBD2 (5 bases). V was shortened by 0 bases and J by 1 base, with 18 bases between the two germline ends. This CDR3 region has 18 residues. CDR1 is SGDLS and CDR2 is YYNGEE in the germline V gene.

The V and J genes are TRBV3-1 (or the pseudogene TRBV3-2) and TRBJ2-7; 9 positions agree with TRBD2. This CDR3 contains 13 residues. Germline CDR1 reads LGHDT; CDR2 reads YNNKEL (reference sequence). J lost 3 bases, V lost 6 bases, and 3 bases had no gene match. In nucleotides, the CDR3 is TGTGCCAGCAGTAGTAGCGGGGGCTACGAGCAGTACTTC. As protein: CASSSSGGYEQYF.